The entry below gives a single T cell receptor beta chain sequence along with its context. The antigen it binds to is not known. No much larger clone is present one base from it, and per-base qualities are unavailable. These data come from a study of T cells in Graves' hyperthyroidism and ophthalmopathy (dated by TCRdb to about 2019). Looking at the study overall: Peripheral blood samples were taken at initial diagnosis, before any treatment was given. TCR V-J signatures able to tell the groups apart were searched for in a discovery cohort of about a hundred patients, of whom more than 40 had Graves' ophthalmopathy and 57 had stable Graves' hyperthyroidism. Prospective prediction of ophthalmopathy was tested in an independent validation cohort of fewer than 20 hyperthyroidism patients and 15 to 17 patients who later progressed to ophthalmopathy. The 75 to 100 discovery patients were randomly split 7:3 into training and test sets. In addition, the study compared T-cell repertoires in thyroid tissue and in blood from six Graves' hyperthyroidism patients. Following sampling, methimazole starting at 30 mg daily was given to hyperthyroidism patients, and high-dose intravenous methylprednisolone was given to ophthalmopathy patients. The paper describes TCR Vbeta CDR3 sequencing of 135 peripheral blood samples, made up of 43 ophthalmopathy patients, some 80 hyperthyroidism patients and 17 progressor patients.

Amplification of TCR beta CDR3 regions was carried out from RNA transcripts. A first-round RT-PCR of the TCR CDR3 used the HTBI primer set with the Qiagen OneStep RT-PCR kit. The libraries were constructed in a second round of multiplex PCR and then size-selected and purified. Libraries were sequenced paired-end with 100 bp reads on an Illumina HiSeq2000. Per the source publication's procedure: Raw data were processed with SOAPnuke, discarding reads with adapters, uncalled bases, mean Phred below 15, or no exact constant-primer or identifier match. High-quality paired reads were merged with COPE v1.2.5, and unique nucleotide sequences were defined as clonotypes. Clonotypes were aligned to IMGT TRBV, TRBD and TRBJ reference segments using MiTCR v1.1. The analysis was restricted to V-J combinations with a frequency above 0.0001, which together covered roughly 99% of the repertoires. A TCS score was defined as the ratio between F50 (clonal expansion) and ExV (chaos), using BLOSUM62-based TCRdist between CDR3 peptides within each V-J. Welch's t-statistics and random forest reduced around 550 V-J features to 13, which were used in a naive Bayes classifier (R e1071). TCRdb handled the public reads itself, with Q25 trimming in fastp and clone calling in MiXCR, and kept productive beta chains. CDR3 protein sequences are deduplicated, and each keeps its most common genes and DNA. TCRdb, rather than the study authors, made the V and J calls. The sample data list nearly 600,000 distinct CDR3 sequences, and around 14% of these were observed just once. Approximately 5.7% of the sample is in the top ten clones.

The CDR3 goes from the cysteine to the phenylalanine over 15 residues. Here the CDR3 DNA is all that survives: 45 bases in frame from base 1. V was cut back by 5 bases and J by 7 bases, leaving a gap of 15 bases between them. From a lookup of the germline V gene (reference sequence), CDR1 and CDR2 are LNHDA and SQIVND. The research as a whole found: Most expanded thyroid clonotypes (frequency above 0.001) were also detected in blood, suggesting blood repertoires may reflect thyroid immune responses. In cross-validation, a model built on a 13 V-J signature told ophthalmopathy apart from stable hyperthyroidism with 87.88% sensitivity and 81% to 82% specificity, and in testing the same model reached 80%/75%. In validation, the model predicted progression to ophthalmopathy with approximately 69% sensitivity and approximately 74% specificity, a median of 6.5 months before onset. No statistical method was used to fix the sample size in advance, and group allocation was not hidden from the investigators.

Hyperthyroidism patients were newly diagnosed, had a disease duration of under 2 months, and were aged 18 to 65 years. Patients with uncontrolled infections, other autoimmune diseases, pregnancy or lactation were excluded. Diagnoses were based on clinical symptoms, serum thyroxine and TRAb, thyroid ultrasound and orbital computed tomography. Blood from progressor patients was collected at the time of first diagnosis with hyperthyroidism, before any ophthalmopathy symptoms had appeared. PBMCs were isolated from around 10 ml of fresh peripheral blood by Ficoll-Paque density gradient centrifugation. Patients classed as progressors first received a Graves' hyperthyroidism diagnosis and then went on to develop ophthalmopathy during follow-up. Total RNA was extracted with Trizol reagent, and quality was checked on an Agilent 2100 Bioanalyzer.

The sample comprised blood. The V gene is TRBV19 and the J gene is TRBJ1-6; matching of 5 bases hints at TRBD1 as the D gene. The TCR comes from a woman aged 30 to 39 with Graves' hyperthyroidism that later progressed to Graves' ophthalmopathy. This receptor carries the CDR3 CASSATRDGNSPLHF. The bases read TGTGCCAGTAGTGCAACCCGGGACGGGAATTCACCCCTCCACTTT. Outside the CDR3, residues come from the reference TRBV19 and TRBJ1-6 proteins, so the full variable domain is: DGGITQSPKYLFRKEGQNVTLSCEQNLNHDAMYWYRQDPGQGLRLIYYSQIVNDFQKGDIAEGYSVSREKKESFPLTVTSAQKNPTAFYLCASSATRDGNSPLHFGNGTRLTVT.